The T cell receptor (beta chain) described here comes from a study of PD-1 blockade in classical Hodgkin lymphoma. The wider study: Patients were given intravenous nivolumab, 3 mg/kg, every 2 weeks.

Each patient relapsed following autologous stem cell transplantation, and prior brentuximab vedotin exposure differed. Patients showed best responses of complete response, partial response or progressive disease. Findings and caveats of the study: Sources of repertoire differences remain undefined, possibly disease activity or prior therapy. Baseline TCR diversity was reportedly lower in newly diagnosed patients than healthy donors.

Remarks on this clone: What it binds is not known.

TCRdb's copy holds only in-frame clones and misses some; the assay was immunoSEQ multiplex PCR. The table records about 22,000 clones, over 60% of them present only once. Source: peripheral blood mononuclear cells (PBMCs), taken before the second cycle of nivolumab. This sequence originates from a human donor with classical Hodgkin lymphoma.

The DNA of the CDR3 is TGTGCCAGCAGCTTAGGTGCGGCAGAGTATGGCTACACCTTC. Protein sequence: CASSLGAAEYGYTF. The chain uses TRBV7-8 and TRBJ1-2; D not certain. Trimming shortened V by 1 base and J by 5 bases, and 11 bases separated the two germline ends. The CDR3 runs to 14 residues. Per germline, CDR1 SGHVS and CDR2 FQNEAQ.